The clone carrying this T cell receptor (beta chain) was seen a few times. Its antigen remains unidentified. The sample originates from a study of T-cell reconstitution after alpha-beta-depleted transplantation in children. This sample's TCRbeta library carried unique molecular identifier barcodes. TCRdb recomputed calls from the PCR reads with MiXCR, one row per CDR3 protein. The sample has about 980,000 distinct CDR3 sequences, about 26% seen once. The CDR3 is 15 amino acids. Trimming took 1 base from V and 5 from J, leaving 15 bases between them. Looked up from germline, CDR1 is SGHTA and CDR2 is FQGNSA. Overall study findings and caveats: From newly produced T cells came most of the T-cell counts and diversity one year after transplant. Reports say that about two months after transplant, the alpha-beta T cells came out of several hundred graft clones that had expanded. In some patients, recipient T cells and intrathymic progenitors surviving conditioning explained high day-60 diversity.

The specimen comprised PBMCs, mostly from graft donor cells, sampled 360 days after TCRalphabeta/CD19-depleted stem cell transplant. The receptor was isolated from a boy under three years old who had a stem cell transplant for SCID, so the T cells may come from the graft donor. The chain joins TRBV7-2 to TRBJ2-7, with D perhaps TRBD1 (7 bases). The CDR3 loop is CASSLVGRGVDEQYF. In DNA, the CDR3 is TGTGCCAGCAGCTTAGTTGGCAGGGGGGTCGACGAGCAGTACTTC.